This passage covers 6 T cell receptor beta chains from one sample sequenced in a study of naive and memory T cell subsets. General study points: Possibly reflecting memory cells re-expressing CD45RA, a few larger clonotypes occurred in naive repertoires, especially CD8.

The antigens of these receptors remain unknown. An equimolar mix of two oligonucleotides served as the beta constant-region primer for TRBC1 and TRBC2. Four rounds of PCR amplified the ligated cDNA using nested alpha and beta constant-region primers plus SP2. TCRdb recomputed calls from the UMI-ligation and nested PCR reads with MiXCR, one row per CDR3 protein. The table records about 99,000 distinct CDR3 sequences, approximately 15% of them present only once. Sequences were obtained from naive CD8+ T cells from blood. The receptors derive from a human donor in good health.

This chain connects TRBV27 to TRBJ1-4; D is uncertain. V was cut by 5 bases and J by 5 bases, with 18 bases left in between. This CDR3 spans 16 amino acids. CDR1 is MNHEY, CDR2 SMNVEV, per germline (reference sequence). CDR3 DNA sequence: TGTGCCAGCAGTCCCTTCATCGGCGGATCGAATGAAAAACTGTTTTTT. As protein: CASSPFIGGSNEKLFF.

The chain uses TRBV7-9 and TRBJ1-2, with D uncertain. Germline assignment: CDR1 SEHNR and CDR2 FQNEAQ (reference sequence). V was trimmed by 5 bases and J by 4 bases, leaving 14 bases between them. The CDR3 extends over 14 amino acids. The CDR3 protein is CASSIVTNGYGYTF. CDR3 DNA sequence: TGTGCCAGCAGCATCGTCACGAATGGCTATGGCTACACCTTC.

This clonotype has a handful of counts. The V gene is TRBV9, the J gene TRBJ2-7; TRBD2 matches 9 bases. V was pared by 4 bases and J by 4 bases, with 12 bases of the junction left unmatched. Germline V gene lookup returns CDR1 SGDLS and CDR2 YYNGEE. The CDR3 is made up of 16 amino acids. The CDR3, as DNA: TGTGCCAGCAGCACAACGTTGACTAGCGGACCTTACGAGCAGTACTTC. It is translated as CASSTTLTSGPYEQYF.

This sequence joins TRBV6-2 or TRBV6-3 and TRBJ1-5; possible D gene TRBD1, 5 bases. The V end was cut by 5 bases, the J end by 5 bases, with 10 bases between. The CDR3 consists of 13 residues. Germline V gene lookup returns CDR1 MNHEY and CDR2 SVGEGT. The CDR3 DNA sequence: TGTGCCAGCAGTCCCGGGACCCATCAGCCCCAGCATTTT. As protein: CASSPGTHQPQHF.

This clonotype was counted many times. The CDR3 region has the DNA TGTGCCAGCAGCCAAGATAGCCAGGCAATTGAAGCTTTCTTT. Its protein product is CASSQDSQAIEAFF. The chain joins TRBV3-1 to TRBJ1-1; D remains unclear. Germline V gene data show CDR1 as LGHDT and CDR2 as YNNKEL (reference sequence). The V gene lost 0 bases and the J gene lost 7 bases, with 12 bases spanning the gap. The CDR3 consists of 14 residues.

This clonotype was picked up a small number of times. The chain combines TRBV27 with TRBJ1-3; TRBD1 matches at 8 bases. Germline trimming cut 5 bases from V and 1 base from J; bases unmatched to any gene: 7. Germline values: CDR1 MNHEY, CDR2 SMNVEV (reference sequence). This CDR3 comprises 16 residues. DNA of the CDR3: TGTGCCAGCAGTCCCTGGACAGGGTATTCTGGAAACACCATATATTTT. Protein product: CASSPWTGYSGNTIYF.